Detailed here is one T cell receptor (beta chain). The source of the sample is a study of blood T cell repertoires in COVID-19. Study details: From T cells, B-cell-depleted T cells, or PBMCs came the material, which was cDNA or gDNA.

The CDR3 runs 13 residues. The germline V and J ends were trimmed by 7 bases and 3 bases, with 13 bases remaining between them. Original handling: Using reference gene primer amplification, nucleated cell counts were estimated. Method: immunoSEQ multiplex PCR; TCRdb's copy keeps in-frame clones and lacks some. From that table come the V and J calls and clone size; the DNA was used to work out D and trimming. The sample has about 150,000 clones, roughly 90% seen once; the top ten hold over 2.5%. V gene TRBV12-3 or TRBV12-4 combines with J gene TRBJ2-7; a weak D match, TRBD1 (6 bases). Source material: peripheral blood. The source of this sequence is a man aged 55 to 69 with active or convalescent COVID-19. The CDR3 nucleotides are TGTGCCAGCAAACAGGGTGGCCACTACGAGCAGTACTTC. As protein: CASKQGGHYEQYF.